This note documents a single TCR beta chain sequence. There is no known antigen for this receptor. No much larger clone is present one base from it, and per-base qualities are unavailable. Other DNA sequences in the same sample also yield this CDR3. The donors were healthy, HIV-negative adults with no recently reported acute infections or vaccinations. Every donor was a Caucasian adult residing in Nashville, Tennessee, USA. CD4+ T cells were enriched by magnetic negative selection; naive cells were then positively selected on CD45RA, and the negative fraction formed the memory subset. Blood was collected by leukapheresis, and PBMCs were isolated by Ficoll-Histopaque density gradient centrifugation and then cryopreserved in liquid nitrogen vapor phase. Analytical flow cytometry was used to check the purity and quantity of each magnetically sorted T cell population. Each sorted fraction had its genomic DNA isolated and then quantified by UV absorbance on a Nanodrop 2000c.

Trimming at the junction amounts to 1 base on V and 3 bases on J, and the germline ends lie 7 bases apart. Including the terminal cysteine and phenylalanine, the CDR3 comprises 13 residues. This entry keeps only the CDR3 DNA: 39 bases, framed from base 1. CDR1 and CDR2, looked up from the germline V gene, are SGHTA and FQGNSA. This entry is derived from a study of shared clonotypes between healthy human individuals (dated by TCRdb to 2018 to 2020). For the study in its entirety: Three men and a couple of women, aged 18 to 49 years, made up the cohort. Each donor's leukapheresis produced roughly between roughly 0.85 and 10 billion PBMCs. Blood TCR repertoires of five healthy adults were deeply sequenced to estimate repertoire size and the extent of clonotype sharing between individuals. Libraries were prepared and TCR repertoires were sequenced by different laboratories using diverse techniques, in order to increase sequencing depth and limit assay-specific biases. For each donor, CD4 naive and CD4 memory were each run on three plates, CD8 naive on two plates, and CD8 memory on one plate.

Overall study outcomes, separate from this receptor: Pairwise subsampling led to the expectation that sequencing depth would affect the degree of clonotype sharing among donors. Across several donors, 4.5% to 6.5% of naive CD4, roughly 3.8% of naive CD8, 2% to 2.5% of memory CD4, and 0.4% of memory CD8 clonotypes were shared. Clonotypes shared by all four sorted-subset donors showed higher generation probabilities than non-shared clonotypes. Sampling was restricted to blood, and TCR repertoires in tissues likely differ from the TCR repertoires found in blood. Incomplete sequencing was indicated by rarefaction of sorted-subset datasets, despite the large sequencing depth. Larger estimated clonotype richness was generally found for naive subsets than for memory subsets. Because the study included a small number of donors, the genetic and exposure-history diversity represented was limited.

Using the deep immunoSEQ assay, multiplex PCR amplified TCR CDR3 regions from genomic DNA. For each cell subset, the extracted genomic DNA was distributed evenly across all wells of several immunoSEQ 96-well plates, and each plate served as one replicate. For sorted subsets, roughly 200 ng of genomic DNA, equivalent to some 30,000 T cell genomes, went into each replicate PCR. The purified libraries were quantified using a Qubit 3.0 fluorometer, sized with a Bioanalyzer 2100, and then quantified again using the KAPA Library Quantification kit. Each immunoSEQ 96-well plate was sequenced on its own single-read 150-cycle Illumina NextSeq 550 flow cell. In the source study's methods: Because only junctional sequences without quality scores were contained in the immunoSEQ output, filtering matching that applied to full-length reads could not be performed. Sequences were annotated with PyIR, a Python wrapper for IgBLAST v1.9, and V/J genes and CDR3 were assigned using IMGT germline references. Reads were removed for weak V/J assignments (E-value above 1e-6), missing CDR3, stop codons, out-of-frame junctions, or ambiguous translated residues. A V3J clonotype was defined by an identical inferred V gene, J gene, and CDR3 amino acid sequence. Percentage overlap between repertoires was computed as shared unique clonotypes divided by the size of the smaller repertoire. Three approaches were used to assess repertoire richness: RTK rarefaction, the Chao1 estimator, and Recon v2.1 estimates of unobserved clonotypes. For all TCRbeta clonotypes obtained by the gDNA method from a few donors, generation probabilities were computed with OLGA. The source is immuneACCESS, and TCRdb retained only in-frame sequences with V and J called. Part of the clones is not carried over; for the studies checked, unresolved V genes explain less than half of this, and the remainder is unexplained. V and J calls and clone size come straight from that table; D and trimming were deduced from the DNA. The sample table holds 2 million to 2.5 million clones, of which approximately 94% were seen once. Clones ranked in the top ten supply more than 0.1% of the sample.

Sequencing input: naive CD4+ T cells sorted from blood. The label giving this sample's cell subset or site can be read as: CD45RA+ positively selected. The receptor's source is a man aged 18 to 35 in good health. The V gene is TRBV7-2 and the J gene is TRBJ2-7, with no confident D gene call. The DNA is as follows: TGTGCCAGCAGCTTAGTGCCCGTCTACGAGCAGTACTTC. Its protein is CASSLVPVYEQYF.